Presented here are 9 T cell receptor beta chains from one specimen sequenced in a study of fetal regulatory T cell absence and autoimmunity (dated by TCRdb to 2016 to 2017). Receptor amplification or capture employed the immunoSEQ multiplex PCR assay. TCRdb limited this immuneACCESS table to in-frame rearrangements with V and J called. A share of clones is missing; checked studies link under half to unresolved V genes, and the rest is unexplained. The sample table shows approximately 94,000 clones, and about two thirds are seen once. The leading ten clones occupy 2% of the sample. The sample consisted of pancreas tissue. Every receptor here comes from a male donor with IPEX syndrome.

The CDR3 bases are TGTGCCAGCAGTTCCACGACACAGGGAATCTTCTATGGCTACACCTTC. Translated, it gives CASSSTTQGIFYGYTF. V and J are TRBV27 and TRBJ1-2; TRBD1 might be the D (6 bases). V was shortened by 4 bases and J by 4 bases, with 19 bases between the two germline ends. The CDR3 length is 16 residues. The germline CDR1 and CDR2 sequences are MNHEY and SMNVEV (reference sequence).

This clone was counted between two and nine times. V and J are TRBV6-6 and TRBJ2-3, with D unclear. The CDR3 extends over 14 amino acids. The V end lost 5 bases, the J end lost 3 bases, and 12 bases lay between the germline ends. Germline V gene lookup returns CDR1 MNHNY and CDR2 SVGAGI (reference sequence). CDR3 protein: CASSESLETDTQYF. For the CDR3, the DNA is TGTGCCAGCAGTGAGTCCCTGGAAACAGATACGCAGTATTTT.

This chain connects TRBV19 to TRBJ1-2; TRBD1 matches 11 bases. The trim removed 5 bases at V and 4 bases at J, leaving 9 bases unmatched. The CDR3 has 16 residues. In germline, CDR1 is LNHDA, CDR2 SQIVND (reference sequence). DNA for the CDR3: TGTGCCAGTAGTCCCCCCGGACAGGGGGCTATCTATGGCTACACCTTC. It is translated as CASSPPGQGAIYGYTF.

The chain uses TRBV4-1 and TRBJ2-1; maybe TRBD2 (6 bases). Trimming left V 1 base short and J 3 bases short, with 16 bases between. This CDR3 spans 17 amino acids. Per germline, CDR1 MGHRA and CDR2 YSYEKL. The CDR3: CASSQVNGGELYNEQFF. The CDR3 DNA is TGCGCCAGCAGCCAAGTTAATGGCGGGGAACTCTACAATGAGCAGTTCTTC.

The J gene is TRBJ2-7, the V gene TRBV11-3; 8 bases map to TRBD2. V shed 2 bases and J 6 bases; nucleotides not matched to a gene: 3. Germline V gene data show CDR1 as SGHNT and CDR2 as YENEEA. The CDR3 is 13 residues long. CDR3 amino acids: CASSLNGGGEQYF. The CDR3 DNA reads as TGTGCCAGCAGCTTAAACGGGGGGGGCGAGCAGTACTTC.

This rearrangement joins TRBV18 to TRBJ2-2; D might be TRBD1 or TRBD2, each matching 5 bases. The germline V and J ends were trimmed by 4 bases and 1 base, with 13 bases remaining between them. Per germline, CDR1 KGHSH and CDR2 LQKENI. The CDR3 sequence is 16 residues long. The CDR3 DNA reads as TGTGCCAGCTCACGGCCGGGACGACTGAACACCGGGGAGCTGTTTTTT. This translates into CASSRPGRLNTGELFF.

The rearrangement links TRBV19 to TRBJ2-3; the D gene is possibly TRBD2 (6 bases). V shed 2 bases and J shed 2 bases, with 14 bases lying between them. CDR3 length: 16 amino acids. The germline V gene has CDR1 LNHDA and CDR2 SQIVND (reference sequence). The CDR3 sequence: CASSITGRRVTDTQYF. DNA for the CDR3: TGTGCCAGTAGTATAACGGGCAGGAGGGTCACAGATACGCAGTATTTT. Full variable domain (outside the CDR3, taken from reference TRBV19 and TRBJ2-3): DGGITQSPKYLFRKEGQNVTLSCEQNLNHDAMYWYRQDPGQGLRLIYYSQIVNDFQKGDIAEGYSVSREKKESFPLTVTSAQKNPTAFYLCASSITGRRVTDTQYFGPGTRLTVL.

J is TRBJ2-1 and V is TRBV6-1, with 8 bases lining up with TRBD2. Germline V lookup: CDR1 MNHNS, CDR2 SASEGT. V shed 10 bases and J 8 bases; nucleotides not matched to a gene: 4. CDR3 length equals 11 residues. CDR3 sequence: CANNSGDEQFF. In nucleotides, the CDR3 is TGTGCCAATAATAGCGGGGATGAGCAGTTCTTC.

This chain connects TRBV23-1 to TRBJ1-6; D gene ambiguous. TRBV23-1 is an ORF, and what it does is uncertain. There are 13 residues in the CDR3. V shed 3 bases and J shed 10 bases, with 10 bases lying between them. CDR3 bases: TGCGCCAGCAGTCACACCGAACCCTCACCCCTCCACTTT. This gives the protein CASSHTEPSPLHF.